This TCR beta chain is drawn from a study of Ad26.COV2.S vaccination and SARS-CoV-2 variants. Sample treatment: some 19 received Ad26.COV2.S at low or high dose, single or two shots; roughly five received placebo; per-sample allocation not given. Specimens were obtained on day 63 following the first vaccine or placebo injection. Assay: immunoSEQ multiplex PCR; the TCRdb copy retains only in-frame clones and omits some. The sample lists some 250,000 clones; 70% to 90% were seen once. The CDR3 is 15 residues long. With 2 bases removed from V and 0 bases from J, the gap between germline ends came to 10 bases. Germline V CDR1 and CDR2: SGHTA, FQGNSA.

V is TRBV7-2 and J is TRBJ2-5, with D tentatively TRBD2 (5 bases). The sample here was peripheral blood, taken in a trial of Ad26.COV2.S vaccine versus placebo. The source of this sequence is a person aged 18 to 59 who received the Ad26.COV2.S COVID-19 vaccine or a placebo. As DNA, the CDR3 is TGTGCCAGCAGCTTAATGCTGCGGGACCAAGAGACCCAGTACTTC. This translates into CASSLMLRDQETQYF.